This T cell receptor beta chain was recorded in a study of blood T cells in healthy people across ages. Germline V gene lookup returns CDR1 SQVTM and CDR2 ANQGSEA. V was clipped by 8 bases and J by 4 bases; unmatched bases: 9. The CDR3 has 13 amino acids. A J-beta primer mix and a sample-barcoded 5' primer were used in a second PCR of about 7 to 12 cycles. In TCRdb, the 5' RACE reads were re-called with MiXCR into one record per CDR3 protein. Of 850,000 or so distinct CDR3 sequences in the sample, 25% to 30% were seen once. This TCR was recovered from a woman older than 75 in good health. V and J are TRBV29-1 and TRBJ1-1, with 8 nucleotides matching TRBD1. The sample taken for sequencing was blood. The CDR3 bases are TGCAGCTCTCGAGGGACAGGCGGCACTGAAGCTTTCTTT. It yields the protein CSSRGTGGTEAFF.